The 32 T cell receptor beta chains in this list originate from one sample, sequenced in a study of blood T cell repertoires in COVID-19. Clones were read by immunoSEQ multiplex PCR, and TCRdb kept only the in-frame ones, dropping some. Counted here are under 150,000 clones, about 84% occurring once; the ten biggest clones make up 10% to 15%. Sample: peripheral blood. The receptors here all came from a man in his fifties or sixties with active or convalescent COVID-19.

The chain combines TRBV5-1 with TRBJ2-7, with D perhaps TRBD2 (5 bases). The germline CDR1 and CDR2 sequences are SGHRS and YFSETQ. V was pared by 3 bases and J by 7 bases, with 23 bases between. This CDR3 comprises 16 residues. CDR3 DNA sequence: TGCGCCAGCAGCTCATCCCGGGGTTCGACCCTGGGAGAGCAGTACTTC. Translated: CASSSSRGSTLGEQYF.

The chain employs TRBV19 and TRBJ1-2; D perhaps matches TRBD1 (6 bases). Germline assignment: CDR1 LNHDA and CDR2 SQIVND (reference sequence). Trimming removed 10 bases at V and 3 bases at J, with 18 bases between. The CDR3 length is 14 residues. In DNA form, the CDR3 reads TGTGCCACCTCACCAGGACAGCGGTACTATGGCTACACCTTC. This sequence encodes CATSPGQRYYGYTF.

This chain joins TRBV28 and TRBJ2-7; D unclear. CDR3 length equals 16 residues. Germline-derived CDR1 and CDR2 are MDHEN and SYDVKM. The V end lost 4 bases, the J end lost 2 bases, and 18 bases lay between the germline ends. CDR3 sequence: CASSSRPVGSPYEQYF. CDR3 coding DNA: TGTGCCAGCAGTTCGCGGCCGGTGGGTTCTCCCTACGAGCAGTACTTC.

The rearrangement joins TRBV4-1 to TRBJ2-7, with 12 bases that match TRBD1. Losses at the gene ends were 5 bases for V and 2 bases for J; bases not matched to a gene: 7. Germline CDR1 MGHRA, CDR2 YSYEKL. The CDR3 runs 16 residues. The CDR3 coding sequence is TGCGCCAGCAGCTCGGGGACAGGGGGCTTCACCTACGAGCAGTACTTC. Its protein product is CASSSGTGGFTYEQYF.

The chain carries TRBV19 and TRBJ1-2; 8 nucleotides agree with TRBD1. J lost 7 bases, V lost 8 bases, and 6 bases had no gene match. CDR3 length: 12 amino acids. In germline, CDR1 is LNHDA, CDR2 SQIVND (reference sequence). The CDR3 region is CASAGGPSGYTF. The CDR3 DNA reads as TGTGCCAGTGCAGGGGGCCCAAGTGGCTACACCTTC.

The CDR3 is CASSVGPSGYNEQFF. For the CDR3, the DNA is TGTGCCAGCAGCGTAGGTCCTAGCGGATACAATGAGCAGTTCTTC. The rearrangement links TRBV9 to TRBJ2-1, with 7 positions matching TRBD2. The CDR3 is 15 amino acids. The germline CDR1 and CDR2 sequences are SGDLS and YYNGEE. With V trimmed by 0 bases and J by 4 bases, 4 bases remained unmatched.

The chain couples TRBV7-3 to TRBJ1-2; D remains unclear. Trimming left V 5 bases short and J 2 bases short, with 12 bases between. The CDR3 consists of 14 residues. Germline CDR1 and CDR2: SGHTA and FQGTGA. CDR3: CASSPSSGNYGYTF. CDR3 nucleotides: TGTGCCAGCAGCCCTTCTTCGGGGAACTATGGCTACACCTTC.

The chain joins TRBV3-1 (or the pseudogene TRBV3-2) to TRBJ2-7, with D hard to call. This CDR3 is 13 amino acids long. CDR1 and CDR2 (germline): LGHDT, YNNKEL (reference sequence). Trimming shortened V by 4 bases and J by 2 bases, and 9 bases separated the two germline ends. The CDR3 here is CASSRRRAYEQYF. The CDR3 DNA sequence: TGTGCCAGCAGCCGTAGGAGAGCCTACGAGCAGTACTTC.

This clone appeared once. The CDR3 region is CASSQLSRWAVVGYTF. CDR3 nucleotide sequence: TGTGCCAGCAGCCAACTCTCCAGATGGGCAGTCGTAGGCTACACCTTC. The chain couples TRBV3-1 (or the pseudogene TRBV3-2) to TRBJ1-2; D unresolved. The CDR3 is 16 residues long. With 2 bases removed from V and 8 bases from J, the gap between germline ends came to 21 bases. Germline V lookup: CDR1 LGHDT, CDR2 YNNKEL (reference sequence).

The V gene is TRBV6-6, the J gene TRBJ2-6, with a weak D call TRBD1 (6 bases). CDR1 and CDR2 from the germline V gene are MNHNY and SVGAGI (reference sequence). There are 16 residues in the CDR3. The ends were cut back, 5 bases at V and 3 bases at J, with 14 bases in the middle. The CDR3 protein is CASSRRGLNGANVLTF. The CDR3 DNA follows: TGTGCCAGCAGTCGAAGGGGGTTAAATGGGGCCAACGTCCTGACTTTC.

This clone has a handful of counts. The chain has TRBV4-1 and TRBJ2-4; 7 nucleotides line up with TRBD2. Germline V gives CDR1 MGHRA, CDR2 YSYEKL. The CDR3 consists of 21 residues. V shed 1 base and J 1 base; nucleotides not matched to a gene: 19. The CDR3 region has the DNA TGCGCCAGCAGCCAAGGGCTGGTCCCGGGTAGGCTAGCGGCGGCCAAAAACATTCAGTACTTC. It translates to CASSQGLVPGRLAAAKNIQYF.

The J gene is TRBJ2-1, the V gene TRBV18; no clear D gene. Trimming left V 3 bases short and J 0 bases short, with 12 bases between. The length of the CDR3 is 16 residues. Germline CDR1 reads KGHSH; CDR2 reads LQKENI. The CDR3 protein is CASSPISPSSYNEQFF. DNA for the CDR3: TGTGCCAGCTCACCCATCTCGCCGAGCTCCTACAATGAGCAGTTCTTC.

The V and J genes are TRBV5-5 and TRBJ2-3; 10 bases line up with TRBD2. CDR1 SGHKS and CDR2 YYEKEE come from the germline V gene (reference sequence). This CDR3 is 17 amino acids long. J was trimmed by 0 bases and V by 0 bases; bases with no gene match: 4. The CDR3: CASSLGLAGPSTDTQYF. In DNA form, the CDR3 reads TGTGCCAGCAGCTTGGGACTAGCGGGTCCTAGCACAGATACGCAGTATTTT.

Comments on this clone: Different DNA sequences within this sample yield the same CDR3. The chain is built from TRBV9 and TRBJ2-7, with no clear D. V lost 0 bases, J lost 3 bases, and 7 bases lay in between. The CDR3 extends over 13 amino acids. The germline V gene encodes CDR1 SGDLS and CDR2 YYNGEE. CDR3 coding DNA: TGTGCCAGCAGCGTAGCTACCGGCTACGAGCAGTACTTC. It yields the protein CASSVATGYEQYF. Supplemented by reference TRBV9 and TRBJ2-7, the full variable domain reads DSGVTQTPKHLITATGQRVTLRCSPRSGDLSVYWYQQSLDQGLQFLIQYYNGEERAKGNILERFSAQQFPDLHSELNLSSLELGDSALYFCASSVATGYEQYFGPGTRLTVT.

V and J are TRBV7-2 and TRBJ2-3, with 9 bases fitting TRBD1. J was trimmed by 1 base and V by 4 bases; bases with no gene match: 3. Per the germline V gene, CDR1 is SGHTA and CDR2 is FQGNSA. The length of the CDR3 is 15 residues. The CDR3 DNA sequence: TGTGCCAGCAGCTACCGGGACAGGGGCACAGATACGCAGTATTTT. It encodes CASSYRDRGTDTQYF.

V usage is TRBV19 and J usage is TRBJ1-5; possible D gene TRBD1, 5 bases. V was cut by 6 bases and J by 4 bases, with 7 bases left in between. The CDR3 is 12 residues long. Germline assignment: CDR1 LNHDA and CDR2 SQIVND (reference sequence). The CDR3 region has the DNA TGTGCCAGTAGGGCAGGGAATCAGCCCCAGCATTTT. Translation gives CASRAGNQPQHF.

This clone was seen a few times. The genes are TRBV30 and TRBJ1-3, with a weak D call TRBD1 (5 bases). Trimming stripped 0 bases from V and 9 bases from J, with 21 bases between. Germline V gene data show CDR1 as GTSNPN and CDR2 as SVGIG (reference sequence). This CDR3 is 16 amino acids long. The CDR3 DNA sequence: TGTGCCTGGAGTGTCGGCGTTAGGTCCTACGGGGGCACCATATATTTT. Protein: CAWSVGVRSYGGTIYF.

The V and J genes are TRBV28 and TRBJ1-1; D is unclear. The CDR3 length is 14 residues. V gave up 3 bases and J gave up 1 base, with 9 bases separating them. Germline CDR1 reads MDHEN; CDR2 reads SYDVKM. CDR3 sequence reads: CASSFGKRNTEAFF. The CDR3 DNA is TGTGCCAGCAGTTTCGGTAAGAGGAACACTGAAGCTTTCTTT.

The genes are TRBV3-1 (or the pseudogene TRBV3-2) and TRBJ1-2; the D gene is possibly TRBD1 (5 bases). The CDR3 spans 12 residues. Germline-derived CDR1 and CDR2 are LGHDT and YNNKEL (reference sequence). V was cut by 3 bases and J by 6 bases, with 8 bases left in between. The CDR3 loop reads CASSQGRDGYTF. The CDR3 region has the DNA TGTGCCAGCAGCCAGGGGCGTGATGGCTACACCTTC.

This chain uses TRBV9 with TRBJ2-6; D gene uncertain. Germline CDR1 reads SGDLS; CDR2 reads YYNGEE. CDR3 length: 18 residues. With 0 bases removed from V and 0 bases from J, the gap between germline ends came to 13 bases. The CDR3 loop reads CASSVGVGPPSGANVLTF. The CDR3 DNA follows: TGTGCCAGCAGCGTAGGAGTCGGTCCACCCTCTGGGGCCAACGTCCTGACTTTC.

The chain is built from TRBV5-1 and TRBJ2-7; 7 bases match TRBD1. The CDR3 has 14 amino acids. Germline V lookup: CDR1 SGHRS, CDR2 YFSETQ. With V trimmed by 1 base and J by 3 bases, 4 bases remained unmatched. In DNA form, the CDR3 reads TGCGCCAGCAGCTTGCGACAGGGTAACTACGAGCAGTACTTC. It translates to CASSLRQGNYEQYF.

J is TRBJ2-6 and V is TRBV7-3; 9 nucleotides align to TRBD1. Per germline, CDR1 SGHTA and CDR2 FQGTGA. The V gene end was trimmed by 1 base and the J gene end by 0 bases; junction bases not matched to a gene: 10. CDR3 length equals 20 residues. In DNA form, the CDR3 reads TGTGCCAGCAGCTTAATAGCCGGGACAGGGTTTGGCTCTGGGGCCAACGTCCTGACTTTC. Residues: CASSLIAGTGFGSGANVLTF.

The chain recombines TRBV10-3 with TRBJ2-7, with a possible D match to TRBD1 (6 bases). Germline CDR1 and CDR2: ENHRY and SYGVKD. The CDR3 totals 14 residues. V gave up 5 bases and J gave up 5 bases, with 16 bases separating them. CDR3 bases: TGTGCCATCAGTCCGACAGGACCGCTGGACGAGCAGTACTTC. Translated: CAISPTGPLDEQYF.

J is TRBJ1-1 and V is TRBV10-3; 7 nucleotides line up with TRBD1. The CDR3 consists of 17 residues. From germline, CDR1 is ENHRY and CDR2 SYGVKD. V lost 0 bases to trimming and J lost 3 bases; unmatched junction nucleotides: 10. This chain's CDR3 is CAISESGLTGLHTEAFF. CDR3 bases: TGTGCCATCAGTGAGTCGGGGTTGACAGGGTTGCACACTGAAGCTTTCTTT.

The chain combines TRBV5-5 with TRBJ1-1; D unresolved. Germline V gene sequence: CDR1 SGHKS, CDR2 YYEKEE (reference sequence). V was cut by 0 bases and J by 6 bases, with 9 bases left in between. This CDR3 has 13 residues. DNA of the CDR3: TGTGCCAGCAGCTTGGCGGTACGAGCTGAAGCTTTCTTT. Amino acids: CASSLAVRAEAFF.

This CDR3 is CASTHLGGPTDTQYF. DNA of the CDR3: TGTGCCAGCACCCACCTGGGGGGACCGACAGATACGCAGTATTTT. The V and J genes are TRBV21-1 and TRBJ2-3; whether TRBD2, the table's D call, matches the DNA was not checked. TRBV21-1 counts as a pseudogene. The CDR3 is made up of 15 amino acids.

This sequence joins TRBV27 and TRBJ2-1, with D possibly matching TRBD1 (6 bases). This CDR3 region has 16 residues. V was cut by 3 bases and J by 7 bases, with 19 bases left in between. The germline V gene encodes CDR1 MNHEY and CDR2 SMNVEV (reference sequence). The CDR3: CASSFSQGTRVNEQFF. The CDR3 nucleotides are TGTGCCAGCAGTTTTTCCCAGGGGACGCGAGTTAATGAGCAGTTCTTC.

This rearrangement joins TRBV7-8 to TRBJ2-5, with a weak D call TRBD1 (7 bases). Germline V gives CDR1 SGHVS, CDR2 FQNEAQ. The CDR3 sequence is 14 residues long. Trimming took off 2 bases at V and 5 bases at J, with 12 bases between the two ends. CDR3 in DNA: TGTGCCAGCAGCTTACAGGGGGGATTGGAGACCCAGTACTTC. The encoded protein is CASSLQGGLETQYF. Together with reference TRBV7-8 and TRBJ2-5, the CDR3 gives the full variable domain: GAGVSQSPRYKVAKRGQDVALRCDPISGHVSLFWYQQALGQGPEFLTYFQNEAQLDKSGLPSDRFFAERPEGSVSTLKIQRTQQEDSAVYLCASSLQGGLETQYFGPGTRLLVL.

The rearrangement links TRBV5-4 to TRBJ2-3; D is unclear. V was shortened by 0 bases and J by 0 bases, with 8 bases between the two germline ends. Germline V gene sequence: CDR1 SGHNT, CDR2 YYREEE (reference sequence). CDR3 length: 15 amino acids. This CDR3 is CASSLAPGSTDTQYF. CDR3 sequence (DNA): TGTGCCAGCAGCTTGGCTCCCGGGAGCACAGATACGCAGTATTTT. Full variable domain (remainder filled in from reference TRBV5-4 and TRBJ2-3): ETGVTQSPTHLIKTRGQQVTLRCSSQSGHNTVSWYQQALGQGPQFIFQYYREEENGRGNFPPRFSGLQFPNYSSELNVNALELDDSALYLCASSLAPGSTDTQYFGPGTRLTVL.

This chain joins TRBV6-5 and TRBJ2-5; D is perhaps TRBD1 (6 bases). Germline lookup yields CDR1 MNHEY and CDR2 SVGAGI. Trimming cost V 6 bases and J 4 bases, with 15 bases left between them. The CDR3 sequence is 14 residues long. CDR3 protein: CASSRTVGSETQYF. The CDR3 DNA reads TGTGCCAGCAGCCGGACAGTCGGTTCAGAGACCCAGTACTTC.

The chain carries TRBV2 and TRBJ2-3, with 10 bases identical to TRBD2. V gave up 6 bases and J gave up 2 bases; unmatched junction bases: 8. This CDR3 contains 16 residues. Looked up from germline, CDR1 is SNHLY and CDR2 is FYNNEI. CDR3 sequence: CASRGVTSGATDTQYF. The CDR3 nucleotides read TGTGCCAGCAGGGGGGTCACTAGCGGGGCCACAGATACGCAGTATTTT. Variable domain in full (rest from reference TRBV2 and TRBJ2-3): EPEVTQTPSHQVTQMGQEVILRCVPISNHLYFYWYRQILGQKVEFLVSFYNNEISEKSEIFDDQFSVERPDGSNFTLKIRSTKLEDSAMYFCASRGVTSGATDTQYFGPGTRLTVL.

CDR3 sequence: CASSQAALAGGPSTDTQYF. In DNA form, the CDR3 reads TGCGCCAGCAGCCAAGCCGCACTAGCGGGAGGGCCCAGCACAGATACGCAGTATTTT. This chain connects TRBV4-3 to TRBJ2-3; TRBD2 agrees at 13 bases. CDR3 size: 19 residues. V lost 1 base to trimming and J lost 0 bases; unmatched junction nucleotides: 7. CDR1 and CDR2 (germline): LGHNA, YSLEER.